A single sample is the source of the 5 T cell receptor beta chains below, sequenced in a study of identical twins. From the 5' RACE reads, TCRdb called clonotypes with MiXCR, one entry per CDR3 protein. Of hundreds of thousands of distinct CDR3 sequences in the sample, more than 6.5% were seen once. These same records also appear under a second study, on yellow fever vaccine responses in identical twins.

Input material: PBMCs. The source of these receptors is a woman aged 18-30 years in good health.

There are a few counts of this clonotype. The V call is TRBV6-2 or TRBV6-3, the J call TRBJ1-6; D is unresolved. Germline assignment: CDR1 MNHEY and CDR2 SVGEGT. V was pared by 6 bases and J by 0 bases, with 9 bases between. CDR3 length: 15 amino acids. The CDR3 sequence: CASREVSSYNSPLHF. CDR3 bases: TGTGCCAGCAGGGAGGTGAGCTCCTATAATTCACCCCTCCACTTT.

The chain couples TRBV20-1 to TRBJ2-7; D possibly corresponds to TRBD2 (7 bases). Germline CDR1 is DFQATT and CDR2 is SNEGSKA (reference sequence). V was shortened by 3 bases and J by 5 bases, with 11 bases between the two germline ends. The CDR3 is made up of 12 amino acids. CDR3 amino acids: CSASGGGHEQYF. For the CDR3, the DNA is TGCAGTGCTAGTGGGGGGGGCCACGAGCAGTACTTC.

This clonotype was seen ten or more times. J is TRBJ1-5 and V is TRBV12-3 or TRBV12-4, with D perhaps matching TRBD1 (5 bases). With 6 bases removed from V and 0 bases from J, the gap between germline ends came to 15 bases. This CDR3 contains 16 residues. For the CDR3, the DNA is TGTGCCAGCAGGGCTAATCGGGGGAATAGCAATCAGCCCCAGCATTTT. This gives the protein CASRANRGNSNQPQHF.

This sequence joins TRBV12-3 or TRBV12-4 and TRBJ2-1, with a tentative D call TRBD2 (6 bases). Trimming took 1 base from V and 6 from J, leaving 16 bases between them. This CDR3 is 16 amino acids long. The CDR3 DNA follows: TGTGCCAGCAGTTTAGGTCCGAGCGGGCGGGGCAATGAGCAGTTCTTC. This gives the protein CASSLGPSGRGNEQFF.

J is TRBJ2-3 and V is TRBV20-1; D may match TRBD1 or TRBD2 (6 bases each). V shed 6 bases and J shed 0 bases, with 19 bases lying between them. Looked up from germline, CDR1 is DFQATT and CDR2 is SNEGSKA (reference sequence). The CDR3 extends over 16 amino acids. CDR3 DNA: TGCAGTGCCCCCCGACCCGGGGGCCTTAGCACAGATACGCAGTATTTT. It codes for CSAPRPGGLSTDTQYF.